Listed here are 29 T cell receptor beta chains from one sample, sequenced in a study of T cell changes during pregnancy in multiple sclerosis (dated by TCRdb to between 2017 and 2020). Libraries were constructed by the immunoSEQ multiplex PCR assay. Not all clones reach the TCRdb copy of this immuneACCESS table, which keeps in-frame sequences only. Checked studies attribute under half of the gap to unresolved V genes and leave the rest unexplained. This sample is represented by roughly 75,000 clones; around nine tenths of them were singletons. The ten largest clones represent approximately 1.9% of the sample. This specimen was peripheral blood, taken before pregnancy. Receptors originate from a female donor with multiple sclerosis, enrolled in a pregnancy study.

This clone was detected once. The chain joins TRBV6-5 to TRBJ2-1, with 11 positions matching TRBD2. There are 15 residues in the CDR3. V was clipped by 2 bases and J by 6 bases; unmatched bases: 3. Germline V gene data show CDR1 as MNHEY and CDR2 as SVGAGI. CDR3 nucleotide sequence: TGTGCCAGCAGTTACCCGGGACTAGCGGTCAATGAGCAGTTCTTC. Amino acids: CASSYPGLAVNEQFF.

This chain joins TRBV13 and TRBJ1-2; the match to TRBD1 covers 7 bases. The CDR3 consists of 17 residues. The V segment lost 3 bases and the J segment 4 bases; nucleotides outside the gene matches: 14. The germline CDR1 and CDR2 sequences are PRHDT and FYEKMQ (reference sequence). The CDR3 is CASSFTGVPSAGYGYTF. The CDR3 DNA follows: TGTGCCAGCAGCTTTACAGGGGTCCCCTCAGCCGGCTATGGCTACACCTTC. The variable domain in full, with the rest retrieved from reference TRBV13 and TRBJ1-2, is AAGVIQSPRHLIKEKRETATLKCYPIPRHDTVYWYQQGPGQDPQFLISFYEKMQSDKGSIPDRFSAQQFSDYHSELNMSSLELGDSALYFCASSFTGVPSAGYGYTFGSGTRLTVV.

Only one count was recorded for this clone. The V gene is TRBV7-3, the J gene TRBJ2-3; tentative D call: TRBD2 (5 bases). This CDR3 contains 14 residues. CDR1 SGHTA and CDR2 FQGTGA come from the germline V gene. Trimming removed 6 bases at V and 0 bases at J, with 10 bases between. The CDR3 nucleotides are TGTGCCAGCAGGCCTCCGGGGAGCACAGATACGCAGTATTTT. It is translated as CASRPPGSTDTQYF.

The genes are TRBV6-1 and TRBJ2-1, with D hard to call. V dropped 8 bases and J dropped 4 bases, with 9 bases sitting between them. CDR1 and CDR2 (germline): MNHNS, SASEGT. This CDR3 contains 12 residues. The CDR3 bases are TGTGCCAGCTATAGTCGGTACAATGAGCAGTTCTTC. It codes for CASYSRYNEQFF.

The chain couples TRBV29-1 to TRBJ2-1; D may be TRBD2 (6 bases). Trimming stripped 7 bases from V and 4 bases from J, with 11 bases between. The CDR3 consists of 12 residues. CDR1 and CDR2 from the germline V gene are SQVTM and ANQGSEA. CDR3 protein: CSAGTAYNEQFF. CDR3 bases: TGCAGCGCCGGGACTGCGTACAATGAGCAGTTCTTC.

The CDR3 coding sequence is TGTGCCAGCAGTTACTCGATTGGGGAGGTCAAAAACATTCAGTACTTC. It specifies CASSYSIGEVKNIQYF. This chain connects TRBV6-5 to TRBJ2-4, with a possible D match to TRBD2 (6 bases). CDR1 is MNHEY, CDR2 SVGAGI, per germline. The CDR3 is made up of 16 amino acids. Trimming stripped 0 bases from V and 3 bases from J, with 12 bases between.

This clone occurred once. V is TRBV21-1 and J is TRBJ2-5; the table's D call, TRBD2, has no DNA check behind it. TRBV21-1 is reported as a pseudogene. This CDR3 is built from 13 residues. The CDR3 DNA reads TGTGCCAGCAGCAAAACTTTTAGAGAGACCCAGTACTTC. This encodes CASSKTFRETQYF.

V is TRBV2 and J is TRBJ2-6; TRBD2 agrees at 8 bases. CDR1 is SNHLY and CDR2 is FYNNEI in the germline V gene. The ends lost 6 bases at V and 0 bases at J; junction bases unmatched: 7. The CDR3 consists of 17 residues. CDR3 bases: TGTGCCAGCAGCACGGGGGGGCCTGGCTCTGGGGCCAACGTCCTGACTTTC. This encodes CASSTGGPGSGANVLTF.

The chain couples TRBV19 to TRBJ1-2; tentative D call: TRBD1 (6 bases). This CDR3 spans 13 amino acids. Germline V gives CDR1 LNHDA, CDR2 SQIVND (reference sequence). Trimming left V 5 bases short and J 4 bases short, with 11 bases between. Written as DNA, the CDR3 is TGTGCCAGTAGTCGGGACAATATCTATGGCTACACCTTC. Translating gives CASSRDNIYGYTF.

The chain uses TRBV18 and TRBJ1-3; 9 nucleotides align to TRBD1. The CDR3 has 18 amino acids. V shed 5 bases and J 4 bases; nucleotides not matched to a gene: 15. CDR1 and CDR2 from the germline V gene are KGHSH and LQKENI. CDR3 residues: CASSEIGTGKMRGNTIYF. CDR3 coding DNA: TGTGCCAGCTCAGAAATTGGGACAGGGAAGATGAGGGGAAACACCATATATTTT.

The chain joins TRBV27 to TRBJ1-1, with 8 bases matching TRBD1. CDR3 length: 14 amino acids. J gave up 5 bases and V 7 bases, and 9 bases lay outside the gene matches. Germline assignment: CDR1 MNHEY and CDR2 SMNVEV (reference sequence). CDR3 DNA: TGTGCCAGCAAACCTACAGGGGGACGGACTGAAGCTTTCTTT. It translates to CASKPTGGRTEAFF.

The V gene is TRBV2, the J gene TRBJ2-5; D unresolved. This CDR3 contains 11 residues. The germline gives CDR1 SNHLY, CDR2 FYNNEI. Trimming left V 4 bases short and J 3 bases short, with 3 bases between. The chain's CDR3 is CASSVEETQYF. The DNA for the CDR3 is TGTGCCAGCAGTGTAGAAGAGACCCAGTACTTC.

CDR3 in DNA: TGCGCCAGCAGCTTGCTCCCCACGGACACTGAAGCTTTCTTT. Amino acids: CASSLLPTDTEAFF. V and J are TRBV5-1 and TRBJ1-1; no firm D call. CDR3 size: 14 residues. Trimming cost V 1 base and J 3 bases, with 10 bases left between them. Per the germline V gene, CDR1 is SGHRS and CDR2 is YFSETQ.

The chain has TRBV5-1 and TRBJ2-3; maybe TRBD1 (6 bases). CDR1 and CDR2 from the germline V gene are SGHRS and YFSETQ. This CDR3 is built from 13 residues. The V and J ends lost 2 bases and 5 bases respectively, with 9 bases between them. CDR3 loop: CASSFEGEDTQYF. CDR3 nucleotide sequence: TGCGCCAGCAGCTTTGAGGGGGAAGATACGCAGTATTTT.

V is TRBV7-2 and J is TRBJ1-6; TRBD1 matches at 11 bases. V was pared by 7 bases and J by 9 bases, with 5 bases of the junction left unmatched. Germline V gene lookup returns CDR1 SGHTA and CDR2 FQGNSA. This CDR3 is 14 amino acids long. The chain's CDR3 is CASTRDRGVSPLHF. Written as DNA, the CDR3 is TGTGCCAGCACCCGGGACAGGGGGGTTTCACCCCTCCACTTT.

The V and J genes are TRBV19 and TRBJ2-5; tentative D call: TRBD2 (5 bases). The CDR3 is made up of 14 amino acids. CDR1 LNHDA and CDR2 SQIVND come from the germline V gene (reference sequence). Trimming shortened V by 7 bases and J by 5 bases, and 17 bases separated the two germline ends. CDR3 sequence reads: CASTPADSRETQYF. The CDR3 DNA reads TGTGCCAGTACACCAGCGGATTCGCGGGAGACCCAGTACTTC.

The rearrangement links TRBV5-5 to TRBJ1-3, with TRBD1 matching over 9 bases. CDR1 SGHKS and CDR2 YYEKEE come from the germline V gene (reference sequence). The CDR3 runs 15 residues. V lost 2 bases, J lost 2 bases, and 2 bases stayed unmatched. The CDR3 coding sequence is TGTGCCAGCAGCTTACAGGGGGCCCCTGGAAACACCATATATTTT. This codes for CASSLQGAPGNTIYF.

The V gene is TRBV7-3, the J gene TRBJ2-2, with a tentative D call TRBD1 (6 bases). The CDR3 covers 14 residues. Germline CDR1 SGHTA, CDR2 FQGTGA. Trimming left V 3 bases short and J 5 bases short, with 10 bases between. DNA for the CDR3: TGTGCCAGCAGCTTTCAACAGGGAACCGGGGAGCTGTTTTTT. This sequence encodes CASSFQQGTGELFF.

This clone was counted only a few times. Here the CDR3 reads CASSGWFGTAPSNTGELFF. The CDR3 DNA reads as TGTGCCAGTAGTGGGTGGTTCGGGACAGCTCCCTCGAACACCGGGGAGCTGTTTTTT. This chain connects TRBV19 to TRBJ2-2, with TRBD1 matching over 7 bases. The ends lost 5 bases at V and 0 bases at J; junction bases unmatched: 15. Germline V CDR1 and CDR2: LNHDA, SQIVND (reference sequence). This CDR3 is built from 19 residues.

The J gene is TRBJ2-1, the V gene TRBV10-1; weak D call: TRBD2 (6 bases). The CDR3 spans 14 residues. Germline lookup yields CDR1 WNHNN and CDR2 SYGVQD (reference sequence). Trimming removed 4 bases from V and 9 bases from J, with 16 bases in between. The CDR3 sequence: CASSGGTFLGEQFF. Written as DNA, the CDR3 is TGCGCCAGCAGTGGGGGGACTTTCCTGGGTGAGCAGTTCTTC.

The gene calls are TRBV10-1 and TRBJ2-2, with D possibly matching TRBD2 (5 bases). The germline V gene encodes CDR1 WNHNN and CDR2 SYGVQD (reference sequence). Trimming shortened V by 4 bases and J by 8 bases, and 14 bases separated the two germline ends. The CDR3 length is 14 residues. As DNA, the CDR3 is TGCGCCAGCAGTGGTGCCCGAGGGCTAGGGGAGCTGTTTTTT. It specifies CASSGARGLGELFF.

V and J are TRBV27 and TRBJ1-3, with D unclear. CDR3 length equals 14 residues. Germline CDR1 reads MNHEY; CDR2 reads SMNVEV (reference sequence). The V and J ends lost 8 bases and 0 bases respectively, with 11 bases between them. CDR3 protein: CASRGWSSGNTIYF. The CDR3 DNA sequence: TGTGCCAGCCGCGGGTGGTCCTCTGGAAACACCATATATTTT.

The chain uses TRBV2 and TRBJ2-1, with 7 bases aligning to TRBD2. Per germline, CDR1 SNHLY and CDR2 FYNNEI. Trimming took 6 bases from V and 10 from J; bases not matched to a gene: 12. This CDR3 has 14 residues. For the CDR3, the DNA is TGTGCCAGCAGCATAACCGGGGGGATTGGGGAGCAGTTCTTC. This gives the protein CASSITGGIGEQFF.

This clone appeared a single time. The chain employs TRBV7-9 and TRBJ1-4; D is ambiguous. This CDR3 spans 14 amino acids. Germline assignment: CDR1 SEHNR and CDR2 FQNEAQ (reference sequence). V gave up 5 bases and J gave up 0 bases, with 7 bases separating them. This CDR3 reads CASSPDSTNEKLFF. CDR3 in DNA: TGTGCCAGCAGCCCAGATTCAACTAATGAAAAACTGTTTTTT.

The chain uses TRBV4-3 and TRBJ1-2; TRBD1 aligns across 7 bases. The CDR3 is made up of 16 amino acids. In germline, CDR1 is LGHNA, CDR2 YSLEER. The V gene end was trimmed by 1 base and the J gene end by 3 bases; junction bases not matched to a gene: 8. DNA of the CDR3: TGCGCCAGCAGCCAAGTACAGGGGAGAAGCGACTATGGCTACACCTTC. Translation gives CASSQVQGRSDYGYTF.

This chain connects TRBV7-2 to TRBJ1-5, with no clear D. This CDR3 has 14 residues. Germline V gene data show CDR1 as SGHTA and CDR2 as FQGNSA. V was clipped by 3 bases and J by 3 bases, with 9 bases between them. The CDR3 protein is CASSLEQLNQPQHF. As DNA, the CDR3 is TGTGCCAGCAGCTTGGAACAGCTCAATCAGCCCCAGCATTTT.

V and J are TRBV27 and TRBJ1-2; 9 positions match TRBD1. The CDR3 totals 16 residues. The V gene end was trimmed by 2 bases and the J gene end by 2 bases; junction bases not matched to a gene: 6. The V gene's germline CDR1 is MNHEY and CDR2 SMNVEV (reference sequence). CDR3: CASSLSPGTGNYGYTF. Here the CDR3 DNA reads TGTGCCAGCAGTTTAAGCCCCGGGACAGGGAACTATGGCTACACCTTC.

As DNA, the CDR3 is TGTGCCAGCAGTTACTCGACAGCCTATGGCTACACCTTC. This translates into CASSYSTAYGYTF. The rearrangement uses TRBV6-6 and TRBJ1-2; weak D call: TRBD1 (5 bases). The V end lost 0 bases, the J end lost 4 bases, and 6 bases lay between the germline ends. The CDR3 runs to 13 residues. Germline values: CDR1 MNHNY, CDR2 SVGAGI (reference sequence).

The V and J genes are TRBV30 and TRBJ1-1; no reliable D call. Germline-derived CDR1 and CDR2 are GTSNPN and SVGIG (reference sequence). The V and J ends lost 0 bases and 7 bases respectively, with 9 bases between them. The length of the CDR3 is 12 residues. The CDR3 loop reads CAWSVAEYEAFF. In DNA, the CDR3 is TGTGCCTGGAGTGTGGCCGAATATGAAGCTTTCTTT. Full variable domain (missing parts from reference TRBV30 and TRBJ1-1): SQTIHQWPATLVQPVGSPLSLECTVEGTSNPNLYWYRQAAGRGLQLLFYSVGIGQISSEVPQNLSASRPQDRQFILSSKKLLLSDSGFYLCAWSVAEYEAFFGQGTRLTVV.